Shown below are 12 T cell receptor beta chains from a single sample sequenced in a study of regulatory T cells in long-lasting Graves disease. With iRepertoire HTBI primers and Arm-PCR of CDR3 regions, TCR beta libraries were built. TCRdb redid the calling of the multiplex PCR reads with MiXCR, one entry per CDR3 protein. This sample has fewer than 550,000 distinct CDR3 sequences, with 15% to 20% found just once. Time point defined: newly diagnosed GD, antithyroid drugs for less than 3 months. There was RNA extracted from PBMCs, and the TCR library was made from it. The sample was also linked to a second study, of T cells in Graves' hyperthyroidism and ophthalmopathy.

Material: peripheral blood mononuclear cells (PBMCs), obtained at new diagnosis, from a patient treated with antithyroid drugs. The receptors here all came from a woman aged 40 to 65 with Graves disease.

This clonotype came up a few times. The chain couples TRBV9 to TRBJ2-1, with TRBD2 matching over 9 bases. The J segment lost 10 bases and the V segment lost 3 bases, leaving 2 bases of the junction unmatched. Germline CDR1 reads SGDLS; CDR2 reads YYNGEE. The CDR3 totals 12 residues. The CDR3 nucleotides read TGTGCCAGCAGCGCGACTAGCGGAGAGCAGTTCTTC. This codes for CASSATSGEQFF.

In this sample, this clonotype turned up a few times. A read error is possible here, since a much larger clone lies one base away. The chain joins TRBV12-3 or TRBV12-4 to TRBJ1-1; D is unclear. The CDR3 is 13 residues long. Trimming removed 2 bases from V and 3 bases from J, with 7 bases in between. Here the CDR3 DNA reads TGTGCCAGCAGTTTAATTTGGGACACTGAAGCTTTCTTT. It codes for CASSLIWDTEAFF.

This clonotype was counted many times. The rearrangement joins TRBV30 to TRBJ2-3, with TRBD1 matching over 7 bases. Trimming at V came to 4 bases and at J to 3 bases, leaving 13 bases not matched to a gene. The CDR3 length is 16 residues. CDR1 is GTSNPN, CDR2 SVGIG, per germline (reference sequence). CDR3 loop: CAWTLGGTVKTDTQYF. CDR3 in DNA: TGTGCCTGGACCCTCGGTGGGACAGTTAAAACAGATACGCAGTATTTT.

J is TRBJ1-2 and V is TRBV11-2; 7 bases align to TRBD1. Germline V lookup: CDR1 SGHAT, CDR2 FQNNGV. CDR3 length: 15 amino acids. The V segment lost 5 bases and the J segment 2 bases; nucleotides outside the gene matches: 8. The CDR3 nucleotides read TGTGCCAGCAGCCCCGGACAGGCGAGGAACTATGGCTACACCTTC. Protein product: CASSPGQARNYGYTF.

The V gene is TRBV7-8, the J gene TRBJ1-1, with TRBD1 as a possible D gene (5 bases). V lost 7 bases to trimming and J lost 4 bases, with 16 bases between them. CDR3 length: 14 amino acids. The germline gives CDR1 SGHVS, CDR2 FQNEAQ. The CDR3 sequence: CASTLGGSITEAFF. In DNA form, the CDR3 reads TGTGCCAGCACACTGGGGGGATCTATCACTGAAGCTTTCTTT.

At least ten counts were recorded for this clonotype. The rearrangement uses TRBV19 and TRBJ1-5, with unresolved D. Trimming took off 3 bases at V and 3 bases at J, with 3 bases between the two ends. Germline CDR1 and CDR2: LNHDA and SQIVND (reference sequence). The CDR3 covers 12 residues. CDR3 DNA: TGTGCCAGTAGTATCAACAATCAGCCCCAGCATTTT. This gives the protein CASSINNQPQHF.

This clonotype was detected only a few times. The J gene is TRBJ2-5, the V gene TRBV5-1; D might be TRBD1 (6 bases). The CDR3 length is 14 residues. The V end lost 5 bases, the J end lost 3 bases, and 14 bases lay between the germline ends. Germline CDR1 and CDR2: SGHRS and YFSETQ. The CDR3 reads CASSRVDSKETQYF. For the CDR3, the DNA is TGCGCCAGCAGTCGGGTGGACAGTAAAGAGACCCAGTACTTC.

This chain connects TRBV3-1 to TRBJ2-3; possibly TRBD2 for D (5 bases). Germline-derived CDR1 and CDR2 are LGHDT and YNNKEL (reference sequence). Trimming stripped 4 bases from V and 0 bases from J, with 8 bases between. CDR3 length: 14 amino acids. CDR3 amino acids: CASSRWTSTDTQYF. CDR3 sequence (DNA): TGTGCCAGCAGCCGGTGGACTAGCACAGATACGCAGTATTTT.

This clonotype was picked up many times. The rearrangement joins TRBV20-1 to TRBJ2-7, with TRBD1 as a possible D gene (5 bases). The CDR3 consists of 14 residues. CDR1 and CDR2 (germline): DFQATT, SNEGSKA (reference sequence). Trimming stripped 1 base from V and 3 bases from J, with 13 bases between. The CDR3 spells CSARVRQSVYEQYF. DNA for the CDR3: TGCAGTGCTAGAGTAAGACAGTCTGTCTACGAGCAGTACTTC.

This clonotype was detected many times. The CDR3 loop reads CASSDINGELFF. The CDR3 bases are TGTGCCAGCAGTGATATCAACGGGGAGCTGTTTTTT. The chain uses TRBV2 and TRBJ2-2; D remains ambiguous. The V gene's germline CDR1 is SNHLY and CDR2 FYNNEI. V shed 3 bases and J shed 7 bases, with 6 bases lying between them. The CDR3 runs 12 residues.

This clonotype was found once. The chain has TRBV19 and TRBJ1-1; D remains ambiguous. Trimming removed 7 bases from V and 5 bases from J, with 14 bases in between. CDR3 length: 13 residues. The germline V gene has CDR1 LNHDA and CDR2 SQIVND (reference sequence). CDR3 nucleotides: TGTGCCAGTACCCACCGGGAGAGGACTGAAGCTTTCTTT. It specifies CASTHRERTEAFF. Variable domain in full (rest from reference TRBV19 and TRBJ1-1): DGGITQSPKYLFRKEGQNVTLSCEQNLNHDAMYWYRQDPGQGLRLIYYSQIVNDFQKGDIAEGYSVSREKKESFPLTVTSAQKNPTAFYLCASTHRERTEAFFGQGTRLTVV.

This clonotype has just one count. A read error is the likely source, as a far larger clone sits one nucleotide away. This chain connects TRBV28 to TRBJ2-5; no clear D. CDR3 length: 10 amino acids. The V gene's germline CDR1 is MDHEN and CDR2 SYDVKM. Trimming removed 4 bases at V and 11 bases at J, with 8 bases between. The DNA for the CDR3 is TGTGCCAGCAGTTCCGGTGAGCAGTACTTC. Translated, it gives CASSSGEQYF. Looking up the rest from reference TRBV28 and TRBJ2-5 gives the full variable domain: DVKVTQSSRYLVKRTGEKVFLECVQDMDHENMFWYRQDPGLGLRLIYFSYDVKMKEKGDIPEGYSVSREKKERFSLILESASTNQTSMYLCASSSGEQYFGPGTRLLVL.